This is a list of T cell receptor beta chains from one sample in a study of blood T cell repertoires in COVID-19. Method: immunoSEQ multiplex PCR; TCRdb's copy keeps in-frame clones and lacks some. The table includes about 320,000 clones, roughly nine tenths detected once. Sequenced input: PBMCs or T cells enriched from blood (not recorded which). Source of these receptors: a woman aged 25 to 39 who had recovered from COVID-19. Each CDR3 is given with its conserved first and last residue.

j_call v_call cdr3_aa
TRBJ1-1 TRBV4-2 CASSPWAGALSNTEAFF
TRBJ2-5 TRBV2 CASSGADIRETQYF
TRBJ2-3 TRBV6-2/TRBV6-3 CASSYGGGDPDTQYF
TRBJ1-1 TRBV5-5 CASSRPARVWETEAFF
TRBJ1-1 TRBV5-8 CASSLELTSGLTNTEAFF
TRBJ1-1 TRBV10-3 CAISLDRQNTEAFF
TRBJ2-6 TRBV9 CASSVGATMAGANVLTF
TRBJ2-6 TRBV3-1/TRBV3-2 CASSLLGTGASGANVLTF
TRBJ1-2 TRBV5-4 CASTQGTGNYGYTF
TRBJ1-1 TRBV7-8 CASSQYRGGTEAFF
TRBJ2-1 TRBV5-1 CASSIPLAGGWDEQFF
TRBJ2-6 TRBV6-5 CASSRTGAGANVLTF
TRBJ2-7 TRBV6-2/TRBV6-3 CASSRAGASYEQYF
TRBJ2-3 TRBV9 CASSEQHLAGFSDTQYF
TRBJ1-5 TRBV4-3 CASSQDWVGGRPQHF
TRBJ1-4 TRBV12-2 CASRLAGAADPTREKLFF
TRBJ2-1 TRBV5-1 CASGGASNEQFF
TRBJ1-1 TRBV4-1 CASSPTGGMNTEAFF
TRBJ2-7 TRBV7-2 CASSLGQRLPREQYF
TRBJ2-5 TRBV7-9 CASSLAAQETQYF
TRBJ1-6 TRBV10-3 CAISERDSPLHF
TRBJ1-3 TRBV5-4 CASSFPGGGSSGNTIYF
TRBJ1-1 TRBV7-9 CASRPPGQGAWGTEAFF
TRBJ1-4 TRBV19 CASRNPGGAGEKLFF
TRBJ2-1 TRBV3-1/TRBV3-2 CASSQARGGNEQFF
TRBJ1-4 TRBV2 CASRVGQGGGNEKLFF
TRBJ2-3 TRBV6-5 CASSHGQETDTQYF
TRBJ2-5 TRBV9 CASSVGLAAPETQYF
TRBJ2-3 TRBV5-4 CASSSPLAGGGDTQYF
TRBJ1-5 TRBV5-8 CASSTGRRYSNQPQHF
TRBJ2-1 TRBV11-2 CASSLGQIEQFF
TRBJ1-1 TRBV5-1 CASSLDGRNTEAFF
TRBJ2-7 TRBV10-3 CAIRRGTSGSYEQYF
TRBJ1-4 TRBV9 CASSLRINEKLFF
TRBJ1-4 TRBV19 CASSQGTATNEKLFF
TRBJ1-4 TRBV29-1 CSVGHSLGEKLFF
TRBJ1-4 TRBV7-2 CASSLVFEKLFF
TRBJ2-4 TRBV7-2 CASSNRTSGSIIQYF
TRBJ1-2 TRBV4-2 CASSQDRGSGYGYTF
TRBJ1-6 TRBV18 CASSPGQSSYNSPLHF
TRBJ2-3 TRBV27 CASSADRATDTQYF
TRBJ1-3 TRBV18 CASSPGQGSSGNTIYF
TRBJ1-2 TRBV20-1 CSANSKLGYTF
TRBJ1-1 TRBV20-1 CSARIGDEAFF
TRBJ1-3 TRBV30 CAWSVAGFSGNTIYF
TRBJ1-2 TRBV23-1 CASSQSRQVQGSKPNYGYTF
TRBJ1-3 TRBV18 CASSPSSGNTIYF
TRBJ2-5 TRBV20-1 CSASFRRGETQYF
TRBJ1-3 TRBV10-2 CATAGSPGNTIYF
TRBJ2-3 TRBV5-1 CASSSTGALDTQYF
TRBJ1-4 TRBV7-9 CASSLALQGVSGEKLFF
TRBJ2-5 TRBV5-1 CASSLRTGGAETQYF
TRBJ2-2 TRBV7-3 CASSLTSGVNTGELFF